These T cell receptor beta chains were read from a single sample in a study of CD8 T cells in Susac syndrome. TCRdb fed the immunoSEQ multiplex PCR reads into MiXCR, producing one record per CDR3 protein. The data hold under 150,000 distinct CDR3 sequences, with around 94% observed a single time. Sequencing was performed on CD4+ T cells from PBMCs. The receptor source for this set is a human donor with multiple sclerosis. The CDR3 runs from the conserved cysteine through the conserved F or W. Fields, in order: CDR3 DNA, CDR3 protein, D gene, clone size, J gene, CDR3 length, V gene. D genes are given only for firm matches. A row's size may be missing; if present it is once, few, many or a size class.

TGTGCCAGCAGCCGGAGAGGGAGGGATACGCAGTATTTT	CASSRRGRDTQYF	NA	NA	TRBJ2-3	13	TRBV3-1
TGTGCCAGCAGCATCGGGACGGTAACTGAAGCTTTCTTT	CASSIGTVTEAFF	NA	NA	TRBJ1-1	13	TRBV7-2
TGTGCCTGGAGTGTGGGGGGACTAGCGGGGCGAGGGACCCAGTACTTC	CAWSVGGLAGRGTQYF	TRBD2	NA	TRBJ2-5	16	TRBV30
TGTGCCAGCTCCACGACGTTCAACACCGGGGAGCTGTTTTTT	CASSTTFNTGELFF	NA	NA	TRBJ2-2	14	TRBV27
TGTGCCAGCAGCCAACAGGGGACGAACACTGAAGCTTTCTTT	CASSQQGTNTEAFF	TRBD1	NA	TRBJ1-1	14	TRBV11-1
TGTGCCAGCAGTGAAACAGTGAGGAACACTGAAGCTTTCTTT	CASSETVRNTEAFF	NA	NA	TRBJ1-1	14	TRBV6-2/TRBV6-3
TGTGCCTGGACTGGGGCTAGCAATGAGCAGTTCTTC	CAWTGASNEQFF	NA	NA	TRBJ2-1	12	TRBV30
TGTGCCAGCAGTTTAGGGACCATCCAGATTGGCTACACCTTC	CASSLGTIQIGYTF	NA	NA	TRBJ1-2	14	TRBV12-3/TRBV12-4
TGCAGCGTTGGTCACCCAGGGGAGGGCCGCTCCTACGAGCAGTACTTC	CSVGHPGEGRSYEQYF	NA	NA	TRBJ2-7	16	TRBV29-1
TGTGCCAGCAGACTCGGACAGGGGAACACCGGGGAGCTGTTTTTT	CASRLGQGNTGELFF	TRBD1	NA	TRBJ2-2	15	TRBV6-6
TGTGCCTGGAGTTCGGGACTGCTTAACACCGGGGAGCTGTTTTTT	CAWSSGLLNTGELFF	NA	NA	TRBJ2-2	15	TRBV30
TGTGCCAGCAGCAAAGCTAGCGGAGAGACCCAGTACTTC	CASSKASGETQYF	TRBD2	NA	TRBJ2-5	13	TRBV9
TGTGCCAGCAGTGGGACAGGGCACACTGAAGCTTTCTTT	CASSGTGHTEAFF	TRBD1	NA	TRBJ1-1	13	TRBV9
TGCAGCGTTTACTCCGGGATCAGGAGCTCCTACAATGAGCAGTTCTTC	CSVYSGIRSSYNEQFF	NA	NA	TRBJ2-1	16	TRBV29-1
TGTGCCAGCTCACCCCCGGGACAGGGGGCCCACCGTAATGAAAAACTGTTTTTT	CASSPPGQGAHRNEKLFF	TRBD1	NA	TRBJ1-4	18	TRBV18
TGTGCCAGCAGTTTTTTGGGACAGGGAAATTCACCCCTCCACTTT	CASSFLGQGNSPLHF	TRBD1	NA	TRBJ1-6	15	TRBV27
TGTGCCTGGAGAGGGACAGGGACCCCCAACGAGCAGTACTTC	CAWRGTGTPNEQYF	TRBD1	NA	TRBJ2-7	14	TRBV30
TGTGCCAGCAGCTTAGGAGGGGTAGCGGGGGGAAGAAAAGCCTACGAGCAGTACTTC	CASSLGGVAGGRKAYEQYF	TRBD2	once	TRBJ2-7	19	TRBV7-9
TGTGCCAGCAGCTTTGTGAGGGAGACTGAAGCTTTCTTT	CASSFVRETEAFF	NA	NA	TRBJ1-1	13	TRBV13
TGTGCCAGCAGTTCGGACAGCCAAGAGACCCAGTACTTC	CASSSDSQETQYF	NA	NA	TRBJ2-5	13	TRBV12-3/TRBV12-4
TGTGCCTGGAGTCCGGGTTCCGCCAAAAACATTCAGTACTTC	CAWSPGSAKNIQYF	NA	NA	TRBJ2-4	14	TRBV30
TGTGCCAGCAGTGAATCTGGACAGGGGGCAGACTATGGCTACACCTTC	CASSESGQGADYGYTF	TRBD1	NA	TRBJ1-2	16	TRBV6-1
TGTGCCAGCAGCTTAGGTGAAACCGGGGAGCTGTTTTTT	CASSLGETGELFF	NA	once	TRBJ2-2	13	TRBV7-6
TGCAGCGTTTGCGTGGGCTCTGGAAACACCATATATTTT	CSVCVGSGNTIYF	NA	NA	TRBJ1-3	13	TRBV29-1
TGTGCCTGGAGTCTAACGGGGCTACTCCAACCGCAGTATTTT	CAWSLTGLLQPQYF	NA	NA	TRBJ2-3	14	TRBV30
TGTGCCGCAGGCGGGGGTAACACTGAAGCTTTCTTT	CAAGGGNTEAFF	NA	once	TRBJ1-1	12	TRBV6-5
TGTGCCAGTAGTGCCAGCGGGGGGTACGAGCAGTACTTC	CASSASGGYEQYF	TRBD2	NA	TRBJ2-7	13	TRBV19
TGTGCCAGCAGTTTCTACGGGGACACGTACAATGAGCAGTTCTTC	CASSFYGDTYNEQFF	NA	NA	TRBJ2-1	15	TRBV27
TGCAGCGTCCTGCGACGCTACGAGCAGTACTTC	CSVLRRYEQYF	NA	NA	TRBJ2-7	11	TRBV29-1
TGCAGCTTTAGCGGAGACTCCTACAATGAGCAGTTCTTC	CSFSGDSYNEQFF	NA	NA	TRBJ2-1	13	TRBV29-1
TGTGCCAGCAGTGAATGGTCAGGGGAGCTGATCGAGGAAATAGCTTTCTTT	CASSEWSGELIEEIAFF	NA	once	TRBJ1-1	17	TRBV6-1
TGTGCCAGCTCACCGACAGGGACCGAGGCAGATACGCAGTATTTT	CASSPTGTEADTQYF	TRBD1	NA	TRBJ2-3	15	TRBV18
TGTGCCAGTAGTATGAAGGCTAGCGGCTCCTACGAGCAGTACTTC	CASSMKASGSYEQYF	TRBD2	NA	TRBJ2-7	15	TRBV19
TGCGCCAGCAGCTTGTTCGGCACCGGGGAGCTGTTTTTT	CASSLFGTGELFF	NA	NA	TRBJ2-2	13	TRBV5-1
TGTGCCAGCAGCTCAACAGGGGGATCGTACAATGAGCAGTTCTTC	CASSSTGGSYNEQFF	TRBD1	NA	TRBJ2-1	15	TRBV5-4
TGTGCCAGCAGTGCGACAGGGGCCACCTACGAGCAGTACTTC	CASSATGATYEQYF	TRBD1	NA	TRBJ2-7	14	TRBV25-1
TGTGCCAGCAGCACAGGACAGAGCTTTATTGAAGCTTTCTTT	CASSTGQSFIEAFF	NA	NA	TRBJ1-1	14	TRBV7-9
TGTGCCAGCAGCGCCCGTGGGGCATCGCAAGGAAACACCATATATTTT	CASSARGASQGNTIYF	NA	NA	TRBJ1-3	16	TRBV9
TGCGCCAGCAGCTTGGAGCGGGGACAAGAGACCCAGTACTTC	CASSLERGQETQYF	TRBD2	NA	TRBJ2-5	14	TRBV5-1
TGTGGGACCCGGGGGAATCAAGAGACCCAGTACTTC	CGTRGNQETQYF	NA	NA	TRBJ2-5	12	TRBV30
TGTGCCAGCAGTCGACAGGCCTCCTACGAGCAGTACTTC	CASSRQASYEQYF	NA	NA	TRBJ2-7	13	TRBV6-5
TGTGCCAGCAGCACTTCGACTGACAGGGGCAATGAGCAGTTCTTC	CASSTSTDRGNEQFF	TRBD1	once	TRBJ2-1	15	TRBV7-2
TGCGCCAGCAGCTTCTCAGGGCCTACCTATGGCTACACCTTC	CASSFSGPTYGYTF	NA	NA	TRBJ1-2	14	TRBV5-1
TGTGCCAGCAGCGGTGACAGGCTCACTGAAGCTTTCTTT	CASSGDRLTEAFF	NA	NA	TRBJ1-1	13	TRBV4-2
TGTGCCAGCAGTCCTACGGGACCGGGATACTTC	CASSPTGPGYF	NA	NA	TRBJ2-5	11	TRBV12-3/TRBV12-4
TGTGCCAGCAGCAGGGACAGAACAAATGAAAAACTGTTTTTT	CASSRDRTNEKLFF	TRBD1	NA	TRBJ1-4	14	TRBV6-5
NA	CAISDFGAGNSPLHF	NA	NA	TRBJ1-6	15	TRBV10-3
TGTGCCAGCAGTTGGTTAGGCGACAGATCTACGAAGGAGCAGTACTTC	CASSWLGDRSTKEQYF	NA	medium-sized	TRBJ2-7	16	TRBV6-2/TRBV6-3
TGTGCCAGCAGCCCTCGAGGGGTAAGGGGGACCTCAGATACGCAGTATTTT	CASSPRGVRGTSDTQYF	NA	NA	TRBJ2-3	17	TRBV21-1
TGTGCCAGCAGCTTAGTATTGGACAGGGGCCAAGAGACCCAGTACTTC	CASSLVLDRGQETQYF	TRBD1	NA	TRBJ2-5	16	TRBV7-8
TGTGCCAGCTCACCACGGGACTCAACCGGAGCCGGGGAGCTGTTTTTT	CASSPRDSTGAGELFF	NA	NA	TRBJ2-2	16	TRBV18
TGCAGCGTTGGACAGGGAGGAGGCCAAGAGACCCAGTACTTC	CSVGQGGGQETQYF	NA	NA	TRBJ2-5	14	TRBV29-1
TGCAGTGCTGCGACTAGCGGGGGGTACGAGCAGTACTTC	CSAATSGGYEQYF	TRBD2	once	TRBJ2-7	13	TRBV20-1